Detailed here is one T cell receptor beta chain. The germline CDR1 and CDR2 sequences are SGHVS and FQNEAQ. The CDR3 extends over 12 amino acids. V was shortened by 5 bases and J by 3 bases, with 5 bases between the two germline ends. These data come from a study of T cell responses to AZD1222 COVID-19 vaccine. Profiling relied on immunoSEQ multiplex PCR, and the TCRdb table lists in-frame clones only, not all of them. The table includes 90,000 to 130,000 clones, around 89% detected once. The material sequenced was peripheral blood, taken on day 0 of AZD1222 vaccination. This TCR derives from an adult in good health. The chain employs TRBV7-8 and TRBJ1-5, with D hard to call. The CDR3 DNA reads as TGTGCCAGCAGCCCCTACAATCAGCCCCAGCATTTT. Protein product: CASSPYNQPQHF.